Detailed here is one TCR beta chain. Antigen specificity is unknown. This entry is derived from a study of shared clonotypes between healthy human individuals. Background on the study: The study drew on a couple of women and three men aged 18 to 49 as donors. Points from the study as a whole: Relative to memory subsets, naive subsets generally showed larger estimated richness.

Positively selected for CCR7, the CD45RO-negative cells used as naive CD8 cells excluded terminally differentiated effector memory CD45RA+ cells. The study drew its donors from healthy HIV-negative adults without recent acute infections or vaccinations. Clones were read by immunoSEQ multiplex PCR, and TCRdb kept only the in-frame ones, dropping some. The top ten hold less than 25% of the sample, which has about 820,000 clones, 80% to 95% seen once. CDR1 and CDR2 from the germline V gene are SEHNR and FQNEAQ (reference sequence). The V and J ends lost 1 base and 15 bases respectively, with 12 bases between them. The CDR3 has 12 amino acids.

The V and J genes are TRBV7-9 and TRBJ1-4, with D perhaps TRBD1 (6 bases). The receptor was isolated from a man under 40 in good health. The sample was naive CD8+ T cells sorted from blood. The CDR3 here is CASSLGYREVFF. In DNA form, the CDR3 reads TGTGCCAGCAGCTTAGGTTACAGGGAGGTGTTTTTT.